The entry that follows covers one T cell receptor (beta chain) sequence. In this sample, this clone turned up once. Which antigen it targets is not known. No per-base quality is available; no much larger clone lies one base away. CDR3 length: 16 amino acids, cysteine to phenylalanine. Of all the DNA, just the CDR3 is kept, 48 bases in frame from base 1. Looking up the germline V gene yields CDR1 SGHRS and CDR2 YFSETQ. V is cut back by 4 bases and J by 3 bases, with 10 bases in the junction unmatched. The collaborating institutions used their own protocols to collect whole blood in K2EDTA tubes. For TCRbeta analysis, collaborator samples were shipped as frozen whole blood, as isolated PBMCs, or as DNA extracted from either sample type. TCRbeta CDR3 regions were amplified from genomic DNA by means of the immunoSEQ Assay, a bias-controlled multiplex PCR. As for the original processing: Nucleated cell counts per sample were estimated from amplification of reference gene primers within the assay. To quantify the absolute abundance of each unique TCRbeta CDR3 rearrangement, sequence reads were collapsed and filtered. For each sample, productive Simpson clonality was calculated as the square root of Simpson's diversity index over productive rearrangements. TCRdb mirrors the immuneACCESS table, restricted to in-frame sequences. Some clones are absent from its copies; in checked studies, under half trace to an unresolved V gene, and the reason for the others is unknown. Clone size and V and J calls were adopted from that table, with D and trimming inferred from the DNA. The sample table contains about 260,000 clones; only one count was recorded for nearly 90% of them. The ten biggest clones cover around 0.7% of the sample.

These data belong to a study of blood T cell repertoires in COVID-19 (TCRdb year 2020). In the study overall: The collaborator samples originated in the United States, Italy and Spain and spanned the acute and convalescent phases of COVID-19. The material from the prospective study consisted of cDNA or gDNA derived from T cells, B-cell-depleted T cells, or PBMCs. Deeply sampled blood TCRbeta repertoires from subjects exposed to, actively infected with, or recovered from COVID-19 were included in the dataset. The repertoires were made available in a free public database intended to serve as a resource for research on the immune response to SARS-CoV-2. The samples were drawn from the first 160 participants of the ongoing ImmuneRACE study and from 950 to 1,500 subjects provided by 6 global collaborators. Sample metadata almost always included a de-identified subject ID, COVID-19 status, age in years and sex. Where HLA class I and class II types were available, the types were taken from metadata supplied by the sample provider, not from assay-based typing. Beyond this particular receptor, the publication reports: Clinical and demographic metadata were provided uncurated, with the amount varying by source and participant.

The rearrangement combines TRBV5-1 with TRBJ2-3, with TRBD2 matching 8 junction bases. Material for sequencing was peripheral blood. The receptor was derived from a human donor in a cohort sampled during active COVID-19. The nucleotide sequence is given as TGCGCCAGCAGCCGGGAGGGGCAGAAAGGAACAGATACGCAGTATTTT. This sequence encodes CASSREGQKGTDTQYF.